This T cell receptor (beta chain) was documented in a study of long-term antiretroviral therapy in people with HIV. Whole-study context: There is a gap of about a decade between the earliest samples and the later 2015 immediate-ART recommendation.

Version v3.0 of the immunoSEQ assay was performed at survey level. In sequencing, about 35,000-50,000 T-cell genomes per sample were targeted. The table came from immunoSEQ multiplex PCR; TCRdb's copy has only in-frame clones and leaves some out. The data hold tens of thousands of clones, with 80% to 90% observed a single time. The CDR3 has 15 residues. From germline, CDR1 is SGHRS and CDR2 YFSETQ. Trimming at V came to 4 bases and at J to 4 bases, leaving 7 bases not matched to a gene. Sequenced here: unsorted PBMCs, sampled 1.8 years before starting antiretroviral therapy. J is TRBJ2-1 and V is TRBV5-1, with TRBD1 matching 8 bases. This clonotype was sampled from a young woman with HIV. The DNA for the CDR3 is TGCGCCAGCAGCCCACGACAGGGGCCTTACAATGAGCAGTTCTTC. Translated: CASSPRQGPYNEQFF.